Listed here is a single T cell receptor (beta chain). Per the authors' pipeline: For nucleated cells, counts were estimated from reference gene primer amplification. Sequencing was performed with immunoSEQ multiplex PCR; in TCRdb, only in-frame clones are kept and a portion is missing. V and J calls and clone size are those listed in that table; D and trimming were worked out from the DNA. The sample consists of over 50,000 clones, 87% of them appearing once. These data are taken from a study of blood T cell repertoires in COVID-19. Study-wide background: Italy, Spain and the United States were the sources of the convalescent and acute COVID-19 samples. From T cells, B-cell-depleted T cells, or PBMCs came the material, which was cDNA or gDNA.

Deletions cut 4 bases from V and 6 bases from J, with 16 bases between. The V gene's germline CDR1 is SGHNT and CDR2 YYREEE (reference sequence). The CDR3 sequence is 15 residues long. What was sequenced was peripheral blood. The source of this sequence is a man between 60 and 70 years old with acute or convalescent COVID-19. The J gene is TRBJ2-2, the V gene TRBV5-4; D might be TRBD1 (5 bases). DNA of the CDR3: TGTGCCAGCAGCGGGGCCGCTAGTATCGCCGGGGAGCTGTTTTTT. Protein: CASSGAASIAGELFF.